Described below is a single T cell receptor (beta chain) sequence and its context. There is no known antigen for this receptor. The sample holds no much larger clone one base away, and base qualities are not on file. This sample is drawn from a study of OX40 agonist ivuxolimab in advanced cancers. At the level of the whole study: The costimulatory receptor OX40 (CD134) was targeted by ivuxolimab, a fully human IgG2 agonistic monoclonal antibody. Intravenous ivuxolimab was administered to patients every 2 weeks at six dose levels: 0.01, 0.1, 0.3, 1.5, 3 and 10 mg/kg. Among the approximately 54 dose-escalation patients, some 20 had hepatocellular carcinoma, some 15 melanoma, 9 renal cell carcinoma and 9 head and neck cancer. In the dose-escalation cohort, roughly 80% of patients were male, and the mean age was approximately 64 years, with a range of about 23 to 90. Prior anti-PD-1, anti-PD-L1 or anti-CTLA-4 therapy was permitted, and 40% of dose-escalation patients had received checkpoint inhibitors. Three dose-escalation patients achieved partial responses, one with hepatocellular carcinoma and two with cutaneous melanoma. Peripheral TCRbeta sequencing was intended to test whether TCR sequence diversity was altered and clonal T-cell expansion was caused by ivuxolimab. The monotherapy dose-escalation portion (N ≈ 50 patients) of the phase I ivuxolimab trial is reported in the paper.

Looking up the germline V gene yields CDR1 MNHNS and CDR2 SASEGT. The junction shows trimming of 7 bases on V and 0 bases on J, plus 10 bases between the germline ends. Measured from the cysteine to the phenylalanine, the CDR3 is 13 residues long. The kept DNA is CDR3 alone, 39 bases in frame from the first base. Genomic DNA was extracted from sorted cells for sequencing of the TCRbeta CDR3 region. The immunoSEQ Assay was used for sequencing of TCRbeta CDR3 regions. TCRdb provides this immuneACCESS table in a form limited to in-frame rearrangements. Some clones are lacking; in checked studies, under half of them reflect an unresolved V gene, and why the rest are absent is not known. The sample has roughly 60,000 clones on record, approximately 80% of them singletons. Together, the top ten hold approximately 1.9% of the sample. The trial excluded patients who had a history of autoimmune disease or who were on systemic immunosuppression. Peripheral blood for TCR sequencing was collected from all dose cohorts at baseline, on cycle 4 day 1, and on cycle 7 day 1. The samples were drawn from a first-in-human, open-label, multicenter phase I dose-escalation trial of ivuxolimab. Adults with locally advanced or metastatic head and neck squamous cell, hepatocellular, melanoma or renal cell carcinoma were enrolled in the trial. Before TCR sequencing, CD4+ T cells and CD8+ T cells from peripheral blood were sorted into separate populations.

The research as a whole found: Low levels of normalized T-cell clonal expansion were also seen in some patients who did not respond. At doses of 0.1 to 3.0 mg/kg, clonal expansion of both CD4+ and CD8+ blood T cells was observed from baseline to week 6. After ivuxolimab, CD8+ T cells had more expanded clones than CD4+ T cells on average. Antigen specificity was not determined for the clonally expanded peripheral T cells. In the 0.1-3.0 mg/kg groups, partial responders had among the lowest normalized peripheral clonal expansion, particularly in CD8+ T cells.

The chain joins TRBV6-1 to TRBJ2-7; the D call is possibly TRBD1 or TRBD2, each sharing 5 bases. Sequences were derived from CD4+ or CD8+ T cells sorted from blood, sampled in a trial of the OX40 agonist ivuxolimab. The clonotype comes from an adult with an advanced solid tumor such as melanoma, head and neck, liver or kidney cancer. The DNA sequence is given as TGTGCCAGCAACCGGGACGCCTCCTACGAGCAGTACTTC. Translation gives CASNRDASYEQYF.